This is a list of T cell receptor beta chains from one sample in a study of blood T cell repertoires in COVID-19. The data were produced by immunoSEQ multiplex PCR, yet TCRdb's version contains in-frame clones alone and is incomplete. The sample has about 80,000 clones, 91% seen once. The sample consisted of peripheral blood. The receptors here all came from a woman in her fifties or sixties in a cohort sampled during active COVID-19. Both conserved end residues are part of each CDR3. Fields, in order: clone size, J gene, V gene, D gene, CDR3 protein, CDR3 DNA. A D gene is named only where the DNA matches it firmly. The size entry is marked missing in some rows and otherwise reads once, few, many or a size class.

abundance: .; j_gene: TRBJ2-2; v_gene: TRBV18; d_gene: TRBD2; CDR3aa: CASSPPGLASTGELFF; CDR3nt: TGTGCCAGCTCACCACCGGGACTAGCGTCCACCGGGGAGCTGTTTTTT
abundance: .; j_gene: TRBJ2-7; v_gene: TRBV7-2; d_gene: .; CDR3aa: CASSLLALTYEQYF; CDR3nt: TGTGCCAGCAGCTTATTAGCGCTAACCTACGAGCAGTACTTC
abundance: .; j_gene: TRBJ2-7; v_gene: TRBV27; d_gene: .; CDR3aa: CASSLSGQTYEQYF; CDR3nt: TGTGCCAGCAGTCTCTCGGGACAAACCTACGAGCAGTACTTC
abundance: .; j_gene: TRBJ2-5; v_gene: TRBV13; d_gene: TRBD2; CDR3aa: CASSSGGPGETQYF; CDR3nt: TGTGCCAGCAGCTCGGGGGGGCCGGGAGAGACCCAGTACTTC
abundance: .; j_gene: TRBJ1-5; v_gene: TRBV19; d_gene: TRBD1; CDR3aa: CASSTRDRGSGNQPQHF; CDR3nt: TGTGCCAGTAGTACCCGGGACAGGGGCTCGGGCAATCAGCCCCAGCATTTT
abundance: .; j_gene: TRBJ2-4; v_gene: TRBV5-6; d_gene: .; CDR3aa: CASSLGGQGKPLAKNIQYF; CDR3nt: TGTGCCAGCAGCTTGGGGGGCCAGGGAAAACCTCTAGCCAAAAACATTCAGTACTTC
abundance: .; j_gene: TRBJ2-2; v_gene: TRBV2; d_gene: TRBD2; CDR3aa: CASRETSGRLINTGELFF; CDR3nt: TGTGCCAGCAGAGAGACTAGCGGGAGGCTGATAAACACCGGGGAGCTGTTTTTT
abundance: .; j_gene: TRBJ1-2; v_gene: TRBV19; d_gene: .; CDR3aa: CASSEVWTAPSRDF; CDR3nt: TGTGCCAGTAGTGAGGTATGGACAGCGCCATCGAGGGATTTC
abundance: .; j_gene: TRBJ1-1; v_gene: TRBV19; d_gene: .; CDR3aa: CATSAGGGNTEAFF; CDR3nt: TGTGCCACGAGTGCCGGGGGTGGGAACACTGAAGCTTTCTTT
abundance: .; j_gene: TRBJ1-5; v_gene: TRBV6-6; d_gene: .; CDR3aa: CASSNGDSNQPQHF; CDR3nt: TGTGCCAGCAGCAACGGGGATAGCAATCAGCCCCAGCATTTT
abundance: once; j_gene: TRBJ1-1; v_gene: TRBV27; d_gene: .; CDR3aa: CASSSQGMVTEAFF; CDR3nt: TGTGCCAGCAGTTCACAGGGTATGGTCACTGAAGCTTTCTTT
abundance: .; j_gene: TRBJ2-3; v_gene: TRBV9; d_gene: .; CDR3aa: CASSVAWGRTDTQYF; CDR3nt: TGTGCCAGCAGCGTAGCATGGGGGCGGACAGATACGCAGTATTTT
abundance: .; j_gene: TRBJ1-4; v_gene: TRBV14; d_gene: TRBD1; CDR3aa: CASSQDQGTGLKKLFF; CDR3nt: TGTGCCAGCAGCCAAGATCAGGGGACAGGTCTGAAAAAACTGTTTTTT
abundance: .; j_gene: TRBJ1-2; v_gene: TRBV28; d_gene: .; CDR3aa: CASTLRANYGYTF; CDR3nt: TGTGCCAGCACCCTGAGGGCTAACTATGGCTACACCTTC
abundance: .; j_gene: TRBJ1-2; v_gene: TRBV2; d_gene: .; CDR3aa: CASSVPQGYYGYTF; CDR3nt: TGTGCCAGCAGTGTTCCCCAGGGGTACTATGGCTACACCTTC
abundance: .; j_gene: TRBJ1-2; v_gene: TRBV28; d_gene: TRBD1; CDR3aa: CASSSTGMLLPYYGYTF; CDR3nt: TGTGCCAGCAGTTCGACAGGGATGCTCCTCCCGTACTATGGCTACACCTTC
abundance: once; j_gene: TRBJ2-3; v_gene: TRBV23-1; d_gene: .; CDR3aa: CASSQTVWAATDTQYF; CDR3nt: TGCGCCAGCAGTCAGACAGTTTGGGCTGCCACAGATACGCAGTATTTT
abundance: .; j_gene: TRBJ1-1; v_gene: TRBV27; d_gene: .; CDR3aa: CASRVAANTEAFF; CDR3nt: TGTGCCAGCAGAGTAGCCGCGAACACTGAAGCTTTCTTT
abundance: .; j_gene: TRBJ2-6; v_gene: TRBV16; d_gene: TRBD1; CDR3aa: CASSQSTGPGANVLTF; CDR3nt: TGTGCCAGCAGCCAATCGACAGGGCCTGGGGCCAACGTCCTGACTTTC
abundance: .; j_gene: TRBJ2-1; v_gene: TRBV7-9; d_gene: .; CDR3aa: CASSKLRSAAAVEQFF; CDR3nt: TGTGCCAGCAGCAAGTTACGCTCGGCTGCAGCGGTTGAGCAGTTCTTC
abundance: once; j_gene: TRBJ1-2; v_gene: TRBV2; d_gene: .; CDR3aa: CAKTSLGTTNPRYGYTF; CDR3nt: TGTGCCAAAACATCTTTGGGGACTACAAACCCAAGATATGGCTACACCTTC
abundance: .; j_gene: TRBJ2-3; v_gene: TRBV28; d_gene: .; CDR3aa: CASTFGGGGTDTQYF; CDR3nt: TGTGCCAGCACCTTTGGGGGGGGCGGCACAGATACGCAGTATTTT
abundance: .; j_gene: TRBJ2-2; v_gene: TRBV5-5; d_gene: .; CDR3aa: CASSLGPNTGELFF; CDR3nt: TGTGCCAGCAGCTTGGGGCCCAACACCGGGGAGCTGTTTTTT
abundance: .; j_gene: TRBJ1-1; v_gene: TRBV30; d_gene: .; CDR3aa: CAWATDMNTEAFF; CDR3nt: TGTGCCTGGGCGACAGATATGAACACTGAAGCTTTCTTT